This T cell receptor (beta chain) was documented in a study of shared clonotypes between healthy human individuals. Sequencing was at deep level. Profiling relied on immunoSEQ multiplex PCR, and the TCRdb table lists in-frame clones only, not all of them. The sample has around 2.3 million clones, approximately 94% seen once. The TCR sequence derives from a man between 18 and 35 years old in good health. The sequenced sample was naive CD4+ T cells sorted from blood. Regarding subset: CD45RA+ positively selected.

The CDR3 region has the DNA TGCGCCAGCAGCCGCGGACAGGGGGCGACCGGGGAGCTGTTTTTT. Translating it yields CASSRGQGATGELFF. This chain links TRBV4-3 with TRBJ2-2, with 11 bases lining up with TRBD1. The CDR3 runs 15 residues. V shed 4 bases, J shed 5 bases, and the junction held 3 bases outside the gene matches. Germline V gene lookup returns CDR1 LGHNA and CDR2 YSLEER.